This T cell receptor (beta chain) emerged from a study of blood T cell repertoires in COVID-19. Sequencing was performed with immunoSEQ multiplex PCR; in TCRdb, only in-frame clones are kept and a portion is missing. Among fewer than 250,000 clones, approximately 86% were seen once, and the ten largest hold around 0.93%. This clonotype originated in a man aged 60 to 69 with COVID-19, enrolled during active disease. The specimen sequenced was peripheral blood.

CDR3 nucleotides: TGTGCCTGGGGGGGAGGGCGGCAGTACTTC. As protein: CAWGGGRQYF. The V gene is TRBV30, the J gene TRBJ2-7; 7 bases agree with TRBD2. The V gene's germline CDR1 is GTSNPN and CDR2 SVGIG (reference sequence). The CDR3 is made up of 10 amino acids. V was clipped by 5 bases and J by 9 bases; unmatched bases: 4.